These 12 T cell receptor beta chains were sequenced from one sample in a study of OX40 agonist ivuxolimab in advanced cancers. The library relied on the immunoSEQ multiplex PCR assay. What TCRdb holds here is the immuneACCESS table cut down to in-frame rearrangements. Part of the clones is not present; checked against another copy, under half of the missing clones reflect an unresolved V gene, and the others are unexplained. Counted in this sample were approximately 60,000 clones; roughly 80% of them appeared once. Of the sample, 4.5% to 5% falls within the top ten clones. This sample comprised CD4+ or CD8+ T cells sorted from blood, obtained in a trial of the OX40 agonist ivuxolimab. Every receptor here comes from an adult with an advanced solid tumor such as melanoma, head and neck, liver or kidney cancer.

V and J are TRBV6-6 and TRBJ1-3; the D gene is possibly TRBD1 (5 bases). Germline V gene data show CDR1 as MNHNY and CDR2 as SVGAGI (reference sequence). CDR3 size: 15 residues. Between the trimmed V and J ends, which lost 2 bases and 7 bases, there was a span of 15 bases. The CDR3 sequence is CASSYGGAGWNTIYF. The CDR3, as DNA: TGTGCCAGCAGTTACGGTGGGGCCGGGTGGAACACCATATATTTT.

Only a few counts were recorded for this clone. The CDR3 region is CASHGGTGDNQPQHF. CDR3 DNA sequence: TGTGCCAGCCACGGTGGGACAGGGGACAACCAGCCCCAGCATTTT. This chain links TRBV21-1 with TRBJ1-5; no check of the table's D call, TRBD1, against the DNA was made. TRBV21-1 counts as a pseudogene. This CDR3 has 15 amino acids.

V and J are TRBV29-1 and TRBJ1-4; D might be TRBD1 (6 bases). V shed 7 bases and J shed 8 bases, with 23 bases lying between them. From germline, CDR1 is SQVTM and CDR2 ANQGSEA. The CDR3 length is 15 residues. CDR3 nucleotide sequence: TGCAGCGCCACCGGGAGTGGGGGGCGGAGGGAAAAACTGTTTTTT. As protein: CSATGSGGRREKLFF.

This clone was picked up a small number of times. This sequence joins TRBV19 and TRBJ2-3, with a possible D match to TRBD1 (6 bases). This CDR3 has 13 residues. Germline V gene lookup returns CDR1 LNHDA and CDR2 SQIVND (reference sequence). Trimming took off 7 bases at V and 6 bases at J, with 14 bases between the two ends. This chain's CDR3 is CASNPTRGDTQYF. CDR3 coding DNA: TGTGCCAGTAATCCCACGAGGGGGGATACGCAGTATTTT.

This clone was observed a handful of times. The chain couples TRBV7-9 to TRBJ1-1; 7 bases match TRBD1. The CDR3 loop spans 14 amino acids. The trim removed 5 bases at V and 1 base at J, leaving 4 bases unmatched. CDR1 and CDR2 from the germline V gene are SEHNR and FQNEAQ (reference sequence). The CDR3 region is CASSLRQGNTEAFF. The CDR3 bases are TGTGCCAGCAGCCTTCGACAGGGGAACACTGAAGCTTTCTTT.

The CDR3, as DNA: TGCGCCAGCTCGCCAGGGTGGCGCACCGGGGAGCTGTTTTTT. Its translation is CASSPGWRTGELFF. This chain connects TRBV5-1 to TRBJ2-2; TRBD1 is a possible D gene (5 bases). Between the trimmed V and J ends, which lost 7 bases and 4 bases, there was a span of 14 bases. The CDR3 totals 14 residues. CDR1 is SGHRS and CDR2 is YFSETQ in the germline V gene.

This chain joins TRBV5-4 and TRBJ1-1; 9 positions agree with TRBD1. V trimming: 0 bases; J trimming: 5 bases; junction bases outside the gene matches: 2. Germline assignment: CDR1 SGHNT and CDR2 YYREEE (reference sequence). CDR3 length: 14 residues. The CDR3 DNA is TGTGCCAGCAGCTTGGGACAGGGGGGGACTGAAGCTTTCTTT. Translated: CASSLGQGGTEAFF.

The chain employs TRBV11-3 and TRBJ1-1; the D gene is possibly TRBD1 (6 bases). The CDR3 has 17 amino acids. Looked up from germline, CDR1 is SGHNT and CDR2 is YENEEA. Trimming removed 1 base from V and 5 bases from J, with 20 bases in between. Here the CDR3 reads CASSLGAGVEGRTEAFF. The CDR3 DNA reads TGTGCCAGCAGCTTAGGGGCAGGGGTAGAAGGGAGGACTGAAGCTTTCTTT.

The rearrangement joins TRBV18 to TRBJ1-1; 8 bases fit TRBD1. Per the germline V gene, CDR1 is KGHSH and CDR2 is LQKENI. This CDR3 spans 16 amino acids. The V gene end was trimmed by 1 base and the J gene end by 3 bases; junction bases not matched to a gene: 7. The DNA for the CDR3 is TGTGCCAGCTCACCACTAACCGACAGGGGACACACTGAAGCTTTCTTT. Amino acid sequence: CASSPLTDRGHTEAFF. Together with reference TRBV18 and TRBJ1-1, the CDR3 gives the full variable domain: NAGVMQNPRHLVRRRGQEARLRCSPMKGHSHVYWYRQLPEEGLKFMVYLQKENIIDESGMPKERFSAEFPKEGPSILRIQQVVRGDSAAYFCASSPLTDRGHTEAFFGQGTRLTVV.

A few counts support this clone. In DNA form, the CDR3 reads TGTGCCAGCAGCTTAGGATCAGGGGGCTATGGCTACACCTTC. Translated, it gives CASSLGSGGYGYTF. The chain recombines TRBV13 with TRBJ1-2, with 7 bases fitting TRBD1. CDR3 length: 14 amino acids. J gave up 4 bases and V 0 bases, and 2 bases lay outside the gene matches. Germline CDR1 PRHDT, CDR2 FYEKMQ (reference sequence).

The chain joins TRBV6-1 to TRBJ1-6, with TRBD1 matching over 7 bases. CDR3 length equals 15 residues. Per germline, CDR1 MNHNS and CDR2 SASEGT. V was clipped by 6 bases and J by 6 bases; unmatched bases: 8. The CDR3 region has the DNA TGTGCCAGCAGAGAGCCGGGACAGCCTAATTCACCCCTCCACTTT. The encoded protein is CASREPGQPNSPLHF.

The genes are TRBV7-8 and TRBJ1-2; D remains unclear. V was cut by 5 bases and J by 6 bases, with 19 bases left in between. The CDR3 covers 15 residues. The germline gives CDR1 SGHVS, CDR2 FQNEAQ. This CDR3 reads CASSLIELGRNGYTF. The CDR3 bases are TGTGCCAGCAGCCTAATAGAGCTAGGCAGAAATGGCTACACCTTC. Full variable domain (outside the CDR3, taken from reference TRBV7-8 and TRBJ1-2): GAGVSQSPRYKVAKRGQDVALRCDPISGHVSLFWYQQALGQGPEFLTYFQNEAQLDKSGLPSDRFFAERPEGSVSTLKIQRTQQEDSAVYLCASSLIELGRNGYTFGSGTRLTVV.